Here is one T cell receptor beta chain with its context. Its antigen remains unidentified. CDR3 length equals 15 residues. The germline CDR1 and CDR2 sequences are MNHEY and SMNVEV (reference sequence). With 5 bases removed from V and 0 bases from J, the gap between germline ends came to 11 bases. This sample is drawn from a study of OX40 agonist ivuxolimab in advanced cancers. Study-level findings and limits: Fewer expanded clones were found on average in CD4+ than in CD8+ T cells.

Clones were read by immunoSEQ multiplex PCR, and TCRdb kept only the in-frame ones, dropping some. The sample consists of 100,000 or so clones, 85% to 90% of them appearing once. The genes are TRBV27 and TRBJ2-4; D perhaps matches TRBD2 (6 bases). This clonotype originated in an adult with an advanced solid tumor such as melanoma, head and neck, liver or kidney cancer. The source material was CD4+ or CD8+ T cells sorted from blood, sampled in a trial of the OX40 agonist ivuxolimab. The CDR3 region is CASSTGALAKNIQYF. In DNA, the CDR3 is TGTGCCAGCAGTACGGGAGCCCTAGCCAAAAACATTCAGTACTTC.